The 7 T cell receptor beta chains below were found in one sample sequenced in a study of T cell repertoires in cytomegalovirus infection. TCRdb used MiXCR to reprocess the reads, holding one entry per CDR3 protein. The table includes about 300,000 distinct CDR3 sequences, about 9.1% detected once. Source material: PBMCs. These receptors all stem from a human donor in good health (CMV status not recorded). Some clones in this sample may be carry-over from other donors' samples.

This clonotype appeared many times. The chain combines TRBV11-1 with TRBJ1-3; TRBD1 agrees at 7 bases. Trimming took 4 bases from V and 8 from J; bases not matched to a gene: 8. Germline V gives CDR1 SGHAT, CDR2 FQDESV (reference sequence). CDR3 length: 14 residues. CDR3 DNA sequence: TGTGCCAGCAGCTATCGACAGGGCGCGGACACCATATATTTT. Protein product: CASSYRQGADTIYF.

The rearrangement uses TRBV3-1 and TRBJ1-2; D is ambiguous. Germline V lookup: CDR1 LGHDT, CDR2 YNNKEL (reference sequence). CDR3 size: 12 residues. V lost 2 bases to trimming and J lost 5 bases, with 6 bases between them. The CDR3 reads CASSQTSYGYTF. CDR3 sequence (DNA): TGTGCCAGCAGCCAAACCTCTTATGGCTACACCTTC.

A few counts support this clonotype. The gene calls are TRBV2 and TRBJ1-4, with 7 bases lining up with TRBD1. There are 16 residues in the CDR3. The germline CDR1 and CDR2 sequences are SNHLY and FYNNEI. The trim removed 5 bases at V and 7 bases at J, leaving 13 bases unmatched. The CDR3 sequence is CASSKSTGMFTEKLFF. In DNA form, the CDR3 reads TGTGCCAGCAGTAAATCGACAGGGATGTTTACTGAAAAACTGTTTTTT.

The chain joins TRBV5-8 to TRBJ2-2; 8 positions agree with TRBD1. The CDR3 is 15 amino acids. The J segment lost 0 bases and the V segment lost 4 bases, leaving 2 bases of the junction unmatched. Germline CDR1 and CDR2: SGHTS and YDEGEE. The CDR3: CASSRGQANTGELFF. The CDR3 region has the DNA TGTGCCAGCAGCAGGGGACAGGCGAACACCGGGGAGCTGTTTTTT.

This clonotype was found many times. The J gene is TRBJ2-1, the V gene TRBV7-6; 9 bases fit TRBD2. This CDR3 has 15 residues. J lost 6 bases, V lost 3 bases, and 6 bases had no gene match. The germline CDR1 and CDR2 sequences are SGHVS and FNYEAQ. The CDR3 DNA is TGTGCCAGCAGCTTCTCTAGCGGGGCCCTCAATGAGCAGTTCTTC. This encodes CASSFSSGALNEQFF.

This clonotype was found many times. The genes are TRBV10-3 and TRBJ2-3, with TRBD2 matching over 13 bases. V lost 4 bases and J lost 5; bases outside the gene matches: 6. Germline values: CDR1 ENHRY, CDR2 SYGVKD. CDR3 length equals 16 residues. In DNA, the CDR3 is TGTGCCATCAGTGCATCGACTAGCGGGGGGTTAGATACGCAGTATTTT. It specifies CAISASTSGGLDTQYF.

Ten or more counts support this clonotype. V is TRBV5-6 and J is TRBJ2-7, with D perhaps matching TRBD2 (6 bases). V lost 5 bases, J lost 3 bases, and 12 bases lay in between. Germline CDR1 SGHDT, CDR2 YYEEEE. The CDR3 extends over 13 amino acids. The CDR3 DNA reads TGTGCCAGCAGACCTCGGGGGAGCTACGAGCAGTACGTC. Translated: CASRPRGSYEQYV.